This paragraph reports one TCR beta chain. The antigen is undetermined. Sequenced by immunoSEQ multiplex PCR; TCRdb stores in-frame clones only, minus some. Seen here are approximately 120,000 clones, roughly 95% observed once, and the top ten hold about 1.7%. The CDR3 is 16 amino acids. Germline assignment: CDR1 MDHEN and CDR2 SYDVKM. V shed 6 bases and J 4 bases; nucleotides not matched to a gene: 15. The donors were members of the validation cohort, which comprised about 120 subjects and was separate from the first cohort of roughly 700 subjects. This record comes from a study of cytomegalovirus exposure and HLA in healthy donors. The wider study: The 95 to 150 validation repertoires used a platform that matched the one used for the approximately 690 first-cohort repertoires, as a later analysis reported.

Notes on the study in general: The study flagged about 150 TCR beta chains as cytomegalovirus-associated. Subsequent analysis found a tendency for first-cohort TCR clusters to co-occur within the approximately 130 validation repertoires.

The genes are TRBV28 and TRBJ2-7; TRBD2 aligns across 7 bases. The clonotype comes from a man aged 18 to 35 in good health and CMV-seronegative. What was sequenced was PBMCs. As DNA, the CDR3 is TGTGCCAGCAGCCCCCCCCCTGGGCTAGCGGTGTACGAGCAGTACTTC. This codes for CASSPPPGLAVYEQYF. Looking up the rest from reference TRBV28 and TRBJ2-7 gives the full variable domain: DVKVTQSSRYLVKRTGEKVFLECVQDMDHENMFWYRQDPGLGLRLIYFSYDVKMKEKGDIPEGYSVSREKKERFSLILESASTNQTSMYLCASSPPPGLAVYEQYFGPGTRLTVT.